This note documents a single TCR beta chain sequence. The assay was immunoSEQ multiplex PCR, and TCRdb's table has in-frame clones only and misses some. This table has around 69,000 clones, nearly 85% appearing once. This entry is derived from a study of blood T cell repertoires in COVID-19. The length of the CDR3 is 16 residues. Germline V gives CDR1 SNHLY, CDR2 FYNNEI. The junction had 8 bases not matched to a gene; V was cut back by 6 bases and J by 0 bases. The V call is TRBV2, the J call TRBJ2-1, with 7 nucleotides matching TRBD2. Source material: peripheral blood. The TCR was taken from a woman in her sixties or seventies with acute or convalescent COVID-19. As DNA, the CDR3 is TGTGCCAGCAGCCTATCTAGCGGAAGCTCCTACAATGAGCAGTTCTTC. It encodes CASSLSSGSSYNEQFF.